This T cell receptor beta chain was sequenced for a study of blood T cells in healthy people across ages. Peripheral blood samples of 9 to 10 milliliters were drawn from each donor. The CDR3 has 11 residues. Trimming cost V 3 bases and J 10 bases, with 8 bases left between them. From germline, CDR1 is LNHDA and CDR2 SQIVND (reference sequence). Then a second PCR, running roughly 6 to 12 cycles, was carried out with a sample-barcoded 5' primer and a J-beta primer mix. TCRdb passed the 5' RACE reads through MiXCR, listing each CDR3 protein once. The sample shows 800,000 to 1,000,000 distinct CDR3 sequences, 45% to 50% of them seen only once. This clonotype appeared a few times.

The rearrangement joins TRBV19 to TRBJ2-3; D is unclear. The sequencing input was blood. This TCR derives from a man aged 30 to 45 in good health. CDR3 in DNA: TGTGCCAGTAGTATCGGATACGCGCAGTATTTT. This encodes CASSIGYAQYF.